These T cell receptor beta chains were read from a single sample in a study of radiotherapy plus CTLA-4 blockade in lung cancer. Assay: immunoSEQ multiplex PCR; the TCRdb copy retains only in-frame clones and omits some. The top ten hold over 0.75% of the sample, which has approximately 90,000 clones, roughly 85% seen once. The sequencing used peripheral blood, collected from a patient treated with radiotherapy plus ipilimumab. These receptor sequences come from a human donor with non-small cell lung cancer who had stable disease on radiotherapy plus ipilimumab. Each CDR3 is given with its conserved first and last residue. A D gene is named only where the DNA matches it firmly. Only part of the rows carry a size: once, few, many, or a class if the clone is expanded.

J gene: TRBJ2-7
D gene: -
clone size: -
V gene: TRBV7-2
CDR3 protein: CASSLRLNYEQYF
CDR3 DNA: TGTGCCAGCAGCTTACGGCTAAACTACGAGCAGTACTTC

J gene: TRBJ2-7
D gene: TRBD2
clone size: -
V gene: TRBV7-2
CDR3 protein: CASSWTSGSGEQYF
CDR3 DNA: TGTGCCAGCAGCTGGACTAGCGGGAGTGGAGAGCAGTACTTC

J gene: TRBJ2-3
D gene: TRBD2
clone size: -
V gene: TRBV6-1
CDR3 protein: CASSNSGRSDTQYF
CDR3 DNA: TGTGCCAGCAGTAATAGCGGGAGATCCGATACGCAGTATTTT

J gene: TRBJ1-4
D gene: -
clone size: once
V gene: TRBV9
CDR3 protein: CASSEVATNEKLFF
CDR3 DNA: TGTGCCAGCAGCGAAGTTGCAACTAATGAAAAACTGTTTTTT

J gene: TRBJ1-4
D gene: -
clone size: -
V gene: TRBV9
CDR3 protein: CASSVEARGGEKLFF
CDR3 DNA: TGTGCCAGCAGCGTAGAGGCCAGGGGTGGTGAAAAACTGTTTTTT

J gene: TRBJ2-7
D gene: -
clone size: -
V gene: TRBV7-2
CDR3 protein: CASSSTAGSYEQYF
CDR3 DNA: TGTGCCAGCAGCTCCACAGCGGGCTCCTACGAGCAGTACTTC

J gene: TRBJ2-1
D gene: TRBD1
clone size: -
V gene: TRBV9
CDR3 protein: CASSASRDRSSNEQFF
CDR3 DNA: TGTGCCAGCAGCGCGAGTCGGGACAGGTCATCCAATGAGCAGTTCTTC

J gene: TRBJ2-7
D gene: -
clone size: -
V gene: TRBV28
CDR3 protein: CASSSLFGQGSYEQYF
CDR3 DNA: TGTGCCAGCAGTTCACTTTTTGGGCAGGGATCTTACGAGCAGTACTTC

J gene: TRBJ1-5
D gene: -
clone size: -
V gene: TRBV6-5
CDR3 protein: CASSGGGQPQHF
CDR3 DNA: TGTGCCAGCAGTGGGGGGGGTCAGCCCCAGCATTTT

J gene: TRBJ1-4
D gene: -
clone size: -
V gene: TRBV19
CDR3 protein: CASSINRYNEKLFF
CDR3 DNA: TGTGCCAGTAGTATTAATCGGTATAATGAAAAACTGTTTTTT

J gene: TRBJ1-1
D gene: -
clone size: -
V gene: TRBV30
CDR3 protein: CAWSSAGRRITEAFF
CDR3 DNA: TGTGCCTGGAGTTCGGCAGGGAGACGAATCACTGAAGCTTTCTTT

J gene: TRBJ2-5
D gene: -
clone size: -
V gene: TRBV5-4
CDR3 protein: CASSLGRRHTQETQYF
CDR3 DNA: TGTGCCAGCAGCTTGGGTAGGCGCCATACTCAAGAGACCCAGTACTTC

J gene: TRBJ1-1
D gene: -
clone size: -
V gene: TRBV19
CDR3 protein: CASSSGTASYFAFF
CDR3 DNA: TGTGCCAGTAGTAGTGGGACGGCATCCTATTTCGCTTTCTTT

J gene: TRBJ1-1
D gene: TRBD1
clone size: once
V gene: TRBV28
CDR3 protein: CAGGQANTEAFF
CDR3 DNA: TGTGCCGGCGGACAGGCAAACACTGAAGCTTTCTTT

J gene: TRBJ1-1
D gene: -
clone size: -
V gene: TRBV5-8
CDR3 protein: CASSLAVAANTEAFF
CDR3 DNA: TGTGCCAGCAGCTTGGCCGTCGCAGCGAACACTGAAGCTTTCTTT

J gene: TRBJ2-3
D gene: TRBD1
clone size: -
V gene: TRBV7-9
CDR3 protein: CASSPRGTGIADTQYF
CDR3 DNA: TGTGCCAGCAGCCCTCGCGGGACAGGGATTGCAGATACGCAGTATTTT

J gene: TRBJ1-2
D gene: -
clone size: -
V gene: TRBV11-2
CDR3 protein: CASSLARTAYRYTF
CDR3 DNA: TGTGCCAGCAGCTTAGCCAGGACAGCCTATCGCTACACCTTC

J gene: TRBJ1-5
D gene: -
clone size: -
V gene: TRBV5-5
CDR3 protein: CASSLAGDQPQHF
CDR3 DNA: TGTGCCAGCAGCTTGGCGGGTGATCAGCCCCAGCATTTT

J gene: TRBJ2-5
D gene: TRBD2
clone size: -
V gene: TRBV4-1
CDR3 protein: CASSQDRSSGGADAETQYF
CDR3 DNA: TGCGCCAGCAGCCAAGATAGGAGTAGCGGGGGGGCCGACGCCGAGACCCAGTACTTC

J gene: TRBJ1-3
D gene: -
clone size: -
V gene: TRBV6-6
CDR3 protein: CASRLTGRENTIYF
CDR3 DNA: TGTGCCAGCAGATTAACAGGAAGGGAAAACACCATATATTTT

J gene: TRBJ1-2
D gene: TRBD1
clone size: -
V gene: TRBV6-5
CDR3 protein: CASWTGGIRGYTF
CDR3 DNA: TGTGCCAGCTGGACAGGGGGTATCCGTGGCTACACCTTC

J gene: TRBJ2-3
D gene: -
clone size: -
V gene: TRBV6-1
CDR3 protein: CASSPTGLTDTQYF
CDR3 DNA: TGTGCCAGCAGTCCCACGGGACTCACAGATACGCAGTATTTT

J gene: TRBJ2-7
D gene: TRBD1
clone size: few
V gene: TRBV7-9
CDR3 protein: CASSPGQMNYEQYF
CDR3 DNA: TGTGCCAGCAGCCCGGGACAGATGAACTACGAGCAGTACTTC

J gene: TRBJ1-5
D gene: -
clone size: -
V gene: TRBV6-5
CDR3 protein: CASTQRWGNQPQHF
CDR3 DNA: TGTGCCAGCACCCAGAGGTGGGGCAATCAGCCCCAGCATTTT

J gene: TRBJ1-3
D gene: -
clone size: -
V gene: TRBV5-1
CDR3 protein: CASSQSQGLSGNTIYF
CDR3 DNA: TGCGCCAGCAGCCAGTCCCAGGGGCTCTCTGGAAACACCATATATTTT

J gene: TRBJ2-7
D gene: -
clone size: -
V gene: TRBV6-6
CDR3 protein: CASSYRTGYEQYF
CDR3 DNA: TGTGCCAGCAGTTACCGGACGGGTTACGAGCAGTACTTC

J gene: TRBJ1-6
D gene: TRBD1
clone size: -
V gene: TRBV7-9
CDR3 protein: CASSYRQGANSPLHF
CDR3 DNA: TGTGCCAGCAGCTACCGACAGGGGGCAAATTCACCCCTCCACTTT

J gene: TRBJ1-1
D gene: -
clone size: -
V gene: TRBV11-3
CDR3 protein: CASSPGPDGEAFF
CDR3 DNA: TGTGCCAGCAGCCCCGGGCCCGATGGGGAAGCTTTCTTT

J gene: TRBJ1-1
D gene: TRBD1
clone size: -
V gene: TRBV28
CDR3 protein: CASSSPGGNTEAFF
CDR3 DNA: TGTGCCAGCAGTTCTCCAGGGGGCAACACTGAAGCTTTCTTT

J gene: TRBJ2-7
D gene: -
clone size: -
V gene: TRBV20-1
CDR3 protein: CSAAEGKQYF
CDR3 DNA: TGCAGTGCCGCCGAGGGGAAGCAGTACTTC

J gene: TRBJ2-5
D gene: TRBD2
clone size: once
V gene: TRBV4-2
CDR3 protein: CASSRRGVVSQETQYF
CDR3 DNA: TGTGCCAGCAGCCGCCGGGGGGTAGTATCACAAGAGACCCAGTACTTC

J gene: TRBJ1-1
D gene: -
clone size: -
V gene: TRBV30
CDR3 protein: CAWSVDRNTEAFF
CDR3 DNA: TGTGCCTGGAGCGTGGACAGAAACACTGAAGCTTTCTTT

J gene: TRBJ1-1
D gene: -
clone size: -
V gene: TRBV5-1
CDR3 protein: CASSLWDSMGEEAFF
CDR3 DNA: TGCGCCAGCAGCTTATGGGACTCCATGGGAGAGGAAGCTTTCTTT

J gene: TRBJ1-4
D gene: -
clone size: once
V gene: TRBV5-1
CDR3 protein: CASSKEGVPDGKLFF
CDR3 DNA: TGCGCCAGCTCCAAGGAAGGGGTTCCGGATGGAAAACTGTTTTTT

J gene: TRBJ2-2
D gene: TRBD1
clone size: -
V gene: TRBV11-1
CDR3 protein: CASSLGQTNTGELFF
CDR3 DNA: TGTGCCAGCAGCTTGGGACAGACGAACACCGGGGAGCTGTTTTTT

J gene: TRBJ1-6
D gene: -
clone size: -
V gene: TRBV4-1
CDR3 protein: CASSQDGGSGNSPLHF
CDR3 DNA: TGCGCCAGCAGCCAAGATGGAGGGAGTGGAAATTCACCCCTCCACTTT

J gene: TRBJ1-5
D gene: -
clone size: -
V gene: TRBV28
CDR3 protein: CASSLRGISNQPQHF
CDR3 DNA: TGTGCCAGCAGTTTAAGGGGAATTAGCAATCAGCCCCAGCATTTT

J gene: TRBJ2-2
D gene: TRBD2
clone size: -
V gene: TRBV2
CDR3 protein: CASSVRPSGGLSSGELFF
CDR3 DNA: TGTGCCAGCAGTGTTAGGCCTAGCGGGGGGCTTTCGTCAGGGGAGCTGTTTTTT

J gene: TRBJ2-1
D gene: TRBD2
clone size: -
V gene: TRBV19
CDR3 protein: CASSIGRVAYEQFF
CDR3 DNA: TGTGCCAGTAGTATCGGGAGGGTCGCCTATGAGCAGTTCTTC

J gene: TRBJ2-7
D gene: TRBD1
clone size: -
V gene: TRBV11-3
CDR3 protein: CASSLGNPTGGEQYF
CDR3 DNA: TGTGCCAGCAGCTTAGGGAACCCGACAGGGGGCGAGCAGTACTTC

J gene: TRBJ2-1
D gene: -
clone size: -
V gene: TRBV30
CDR3 protein: CAWSGVAVNNEQFF
CDR3 DNA: TGTGCCTGGAGCGGGGTAGCGGTTAACAATGAGCAGTTCTTC

J gene: TRBJ2-4
D gene: -
clone size: -
V gene: TRBV29-1
CDR3 protein: CSVAWLNIQYF
CDR3 DNA: TGCAGCGTTGCATGGTTGAACATTCAGTACTTC

J gene: TRBJ1-5
D gene: -
clone size: -
V gene: TRBV19
CDR3 protein: CASSSGQAQPQHF
CDR3 DNA: TGTGCCAGTTCGTCAGGGCAGGCTCAGCCCCAGCATTTT

J gene: TRBJ1-5
D gene: -
clone size: -
V gene: TRBV11-2
CDR3 protein: CASSLDNNQPQHF
CDR3 DNA: TGTGCCAGCAGCTTAGATAACAATCAGCCCCAGCATTTT